The clone carrying this T cell receptor (beta chain) was seen only once. The target antigen is unknown. The entry originates in a study of T cells in localized non-small cell lung cancer. Findings of the study overall: A higher density of T cells in blood coincided with extended overall survival. It remains possible that heterogeneity exists, since only one tumor region was sequenced. The study found T cell clonality highest in uninvolved adjacent lung, above tumor. Appearing in adjacent lung were a median about 57 of the top 100 tumor clones.

The trim removed 3 bases at V and 4 bases at J, leaving 3 bases unmatched. The CDR3 extends over 16 amino acids. Germline V gene data show CDR1 as KGHSH and CDR2 as LQKENI. The table came from immunoSEQ multiplex PCR; TCRdb's copy has only in-frame clones and leaves some out. The sample lists fewer than 25,000 clones, roughly nine tenths occurring once. The V and J genes are TRBV18 and TRBJ2-6; 10 positions agree with TRBD1. The receptor was isolated from a man between 40 and 69 years old with stage III squamous cell lung carcinoma. Sample: peripheral blood, taken before any cancer treatment. The CDR3 coding sequence is TGTGCCAGCTCACCGGGGACAGGGGCCGGGGCCAACGTCCTGACTTTC. Its translation: CASSPGTGAGANVLTF.